The 32 T cell receptor beta chains below were found in one sample sequenced in a study of blood T cells in healthy people across ages. With a J-beta primer mix and a sample-barcoded 5' primer, a second PCR ran roughly 6 to 11 cycles. Using its own MiXCR run on the 5' RACE reads, TCRdb lists one record per CDR3 protein. Of 650,000 to 1,000,000 distinct CDR3 sequences listed, under 40% are singletons. Input material: blood. These receptors came from a man aged 18-30 years in good health.

This clonotype is a singleton in its sample. The J gene is TRBJ2-3, the V gene TRBV15; 9 nucleotides match TRBD2. The CDR3 has 17 residues. Germline V lookup: CDR1 LNHNV, CDR2 YYDKDF (reference sequence). The trim removed 0 bases at V and 3 bases at J, leaving 7 bases unmatched. CDR3 residues: CATSRDRELAGTDTQYF. Here the CDR3 DNA reads TGTGCCACCAGCAGAGATAGGGAGCTAGCGGGGACAGATACGCAGTATTTT.

V and J are TRBV6-4 and TRBJ1-5; D is uncertain. Germline V CDR1 and CDR2: MRHNA, SNTAGT. Trimming left V 4 bases short and J 3 bases short, with 7 bases between. The CDR3 runs 13 residues. CDR3 sequence: CASSAGDNQPQHF. CDR3 coding DNA: TGTGCCAGCAGTGCCGGAGACAATCAGCCCCAGCATTTT.

Ten or more counts support this clonotype. The rearrangement joins TRBV12-3 or TRBV12-4 to TRBJ2-3; possibly TRBD1 or TRBD2 for D (6 bases each). Deletions cut 11 bases from V and 6 bases from J, with 18 bases between. This CDR3 region has 13 residues. The CDR3 reads CAGGLALGDTQYF. DNA for the CDR3: TGTGCCGGGGGGCTAGCCCTCGGTGATACGCAGTATTTT.

The chain links TRBV18 to TRBJ1-2; TRBD1 agrees at 9 bases. V lost 3 bases and J lost 5; bases outside the gene matches: 13. The germline V gene has CDR1 KGHSH and CDR2 LQKENI. The CDR3 is 17 residues long. The CDR3 DNA reads as TGTGCCAGCTCACCCGTCCGATGGGACAGGGCCGGATATGGCTACACCTTC. Its translation: CASSPVRWDRAGYGYTF. The variable domain in full, completed from reference TRBV18 and TRBJ1-2, reads NAGVMQNPRHLVRRRGQEARLRCSPMKGHSHVYWYRQLPEEGLKFMVYLQKENIIDESGMPKERFSAEFPKEGPSILRIQQVVRGDSAAYFCASSPVRWDRAGYGYTFGSGTRLTVV.

This clonotype was detected a few times. V and J are TRBV3-1 and TRBJ2-7; D may match TRBD1 or TRBD2 (5 bases each). The CDR3 is made up of 14 amino acids. Germline V gene sequence: CDR1 LGHDT, CDR2 YNNKEL (reference sequence). Trimming took 1 base from V and 1 from J, leaving 8 bases between them. In DNA, the CDR3 is TGTGCCAGCAGCCAAGCCGGGACGTCCTACGAGCAGTACTTC. Amino acids: CASSQAGTSYEQYF.

This clonotype has a handful of counts. The V and J genes are TRBV27 and TRBJ1-5, with D possibly TRBD1 on 5 matching bases. The germline V gene encodes CDR1 MNHEY and CDR2 SMNVEV (reference sequence). This CDR3 has 13 residues. V lost 6 bases, J lost 5 bases, and 11 bases lay in between. The CDR3 region is CASSRRVDQPQHF. CDR3 bases: TGTGCCAGCAGCCGCAGGGTGGATCAGCCCCAGCATTTT.

This chain connects TRBV5-4 to TRBJ2-1, with D perhaps being TRBD1 or TRBD2 (5 bases each). This CDR3 is built from 13 residues. V lost 0 bases to trimming and J lost 8 bases, with 9 bases between them. Looked up from germline, CDR1 is SGHNT and CDR2 is YYREEE (reference sequence). CDR3 sequence (DNA): TGTGCCAGCAGCTTGGAGTGGGACGATGAGCAGTTCTTC. Amino acid sequence: CASSLEWDDEQFF.

The V gene is TRBV7-8, the J gene TRBJ2-1, with 8 bases identical to TRBD2. Unmatched junction bases numbered 14, after V lost 1 base and J lost 6 bases. Per germline, CDR1 SGHVS and CDR2 FQNEAQ. The CDR3 contains 18 residues. The CDR3 bases are TGTGCCAGCAGCTTAGGAGCGGGAGCGAGGTTACTGGTCAATGAGCAGTTCTTC. It translates to CASSLGAGARLLVNEQFF.

This clonotype was seen only once. J is TRBJ2-1 and V is TRBV6-1; D is uncertain. Gene TRBJ2-7 matches the end of the DNA better, so the J call may be wrong. This CDR3 is 15 amino acids long. Germline CDR1 is MNHNS and CDR2 is SASEGT. This CDR3 reads CASRPTTLLYNEQYF. CDR3 DNA: TGTGCCAGCAGACCTACTACCCTTCTCTACAATGAGCAGTACTTC.

Ten or more counts support this clonotype. This chain links TRBV4-3 with TRBJ2-5; D gene ambiguous. The CDR3 totals 13 residues. Germline CDR1 LGHNA, CDR2 YSLEER. V was trimmed by 8 bases and J by 4 bases, leaving 14 bases between them. CDR3 sequence (DNA): TGCGCCAGCTCTGTGGAAGGTATAGAGACCCAGTACTTC. It specifies CASSVEGIETQYF.

The genes are TRBV29-1 and TRBJ2-1; tentatively, D is TRBD2 (5 bases). Germline V gene sequence: CDR1 SQVTM, CDR2 ANQGSEA. The CDR3 contains 15 residues. With 1 base removed from V and 10 bases from J, the gap between germline ends came to 20 bases. The CDR3 sequence is CSVEVAGRPSYEQFF. The CDR3 nucleotides read TGCAGCGTTGAAGTTGCGGGCAGGCCTTCCTACGAGCAGTTCTTC.

The rearrangement uses TRBV7-3 and TRBJ1-1, with 8 positions matching TRBD1. The CDR3 is 15 residues long. Unmatched junction bases numbered 7, after V lost 5 bases and J lost 2 bases. Germline loops: CDR1 SGHTA, CDR2 FQGTGA. The CDR3 DNA sequence: TGTGCCAGCAGCCCCGTGCCAGGGGGCAACACTGAAGCTTTCTTT. Protein product: CASSPVPGGNTEAFF.

Many counts were recorded for this clonotype. The chain links TRBV25-1 to TRBJ2-5; D remains unclear. Trimming took 4 bases from V and 2 from J, leaving 8 bases between them. The CDR3 loop spans 13 amino acids. The germline CDR1 and CDR2 sequences are MGHDK and SYGVNS. The CDR3 DNA sequence: TGTGCCAGCAGTGCCTCGATACAAGAGACCCAGTACTTC. Residues: CASSASIQETQYF.

A remark on this clonotype: The germline gene is not matched at one end of the junction; a read error may be the cause. The chain has TRBV5-1 and TRBJ2-7; D gene uncertain. This CDR3 has 12 residues. Germline V gives CDR1 SGHRS, CDR2 YFSETQ. The CDR3 is CASSLGAYGQYF. Here the CDR3 DNA reads TGCGCCAGCAGCTTGGGGGCCTACGGGCAGTACTTC. Full variable domain (missing parts from reference TRBV5-1 and TRBJ2-7): KAGVTQTPRYLIKTRGQQVTLSCSPISGHRSVSWYQQTPGQGLQFLFEYFSETQRNKGNFPGRFSGRQFSNSRSEMNVSTLELGDSALYLCASSLGAYGQYFGPGTRLTVT.

Details on this clonotype: This may be a read error: a much more frequent sequence differs by one nucleotide. The CDR3 sequence: CASSVVRSDTQYF. The CDR3 DNA reads TGTGCCAGCAGCGTAGTCAGATCCGATACGCAGTATTTT. This chain connects TRBV7-2 to TRBJ2-3, with no clear D. Germline lookup yields CDR1 SGHTA and CDR2 FQGNSA. V was pared by 5 bases and J by 6 bases, with 12 bases between. This CDR3 is 13 amino acids long.

J is TRBJ1-2 and V is TRBV28; D is possibly TRBD1 (6 bases). V lost 6 bases and J lost 6, with 17 bases in between. The CDR3 is made up of 14 amino acids. CDR1 is MDHEN, CDR2 SYDVKM, per germline. As DNA, the CDR3 is TGTGCCAGCAGACTAAGGACAGTCGGGCATGGCTACACCTTC. Protein sequence: CASRLRTVGHGYTF.

This clonotype appeared many times. The gene calls are TRBV29-1 and TRBJ2-5; 9 positions agree with TRBD1. There are 14 residues in the CDR3. After removal of 3 bases from V and 1 base from J, the junction contained 3 bases not matched to a gene. CDR1 and CDR2 (germline): SQVTM, ANQGSEA. The CDR3 is CSVEGTGFQETQYF. DNA of the CDR3: TGCAGCGTTGAGGGGACAGGGTTCCAAGAGACCCAGTACTTC.

This clonotype showed up just a few times. The chain recombines TRBV6-6 with TRBJ2-5; 7 nucleotides match TRBD2. There are 15 residues in the CDR3. CDR1 is MNHNY, CDR2 SVGAGI, per germline (reference sequence). Unmatched junction bases numbered 5, after V lost 2 bases and J lost 2 bases. The CDR3 loop reads CASSYVRRGQETQYF. The CDR3 bases are TGTGCCAGCAGTTACGTCAGGCGGGGGCAAGAGACCCAGTACTTC.

The chain couples TRBV5-1 to TRBJ1-1; D possibly corresponds to TRBD1 (5 bases). Germline V gene data show CDR1 as SGHRS and CDR2 as YFSETQ. Trimming removed 4 bases from V and 1 base from J, with 8 bases in between. The CDR3 totals 13 residues. CDR3 loop: CASSGTRNTEAFF. CDR3 in DNA: TGCGCCAGCAGCGGGACTAGGAACACTGAAGCTTTCTTT.

This chain joins TRBV7-2 and TRBJ2-7, with D possibly matching TRBD1 (6 bases). The CDR3 runs 14 residues. With 4 bases removed from V and 4 bases from J, the gap between germline ends came to 14 bases. From germline, CDR1 is SGHTA and CDR2 FQGNSA. DNA of the CDR3: TGTGCCAGCAGCTCCGGGACAACCGATTACGAGCAGTACTTC. This encodes CASSSGTTDYEQYF. Full variable domain (outside the CDR3, taken from reference TRBV7-2 and TRBJ2-7): GAGVSQSPSNKVTEKGKDVELRCDPISGHTALYWYRQSLGQGLEFLIYFQGNSAPDKSGLPSDRFSAERTGGSVSTLTIQRTQQEDSAVYLCASSSGTTDYEQYFGPGTRLTVT.

Remarks on this clonotype: Relative to the germline gene, one junction end is altered; a read error may explain this. The chain uses TRBV5-1 and TRBJ2-3; 10 bases are a match to TRBD2. Germline V gene lookup returns CDR1 SGHRS and CDR2 YFSETQ. The CDR3 loop spans 16 amino acids. CDR3 residues: CASSLRTSGLSDTRYF. CDR3 nucleotides: TGCGCCAGCAGCTTGCGGACTAGCGGCCTTTCGGATACGCGGTATTTT. The complete variable domain, with remaining parts taken from reference TRBV5-1 and TRBJ2-3, reads KAGVTQTPRYLIKTRGQQVTLSCSPISGHRSVSWYQQTPGQGLQFLFEYFSETQRNKGNFPGRFSGRQFSNSRSEMNVSTLELGDSALYLCASSLRTSGLSDTRYFGPGTRLTVL.

This clonotype came up many times. The chain is built from TRBV5-5 and TRBJ2-3, with 7 bases lining up with TRBD1. CDR1 is SGHKS, CDR2 YYEKEE, per germline (reference sequence). The length of the CDR3 is 15 residues. Trimming cost V 4 bases and J 4 bases; bases outside gene matches: 9. The CDR3 DNA reads TGTGCCAGCAGCGCAGGGACAGAAGTTCCAGATACGCAGTATTTT. It specifies CASSAGTEVPDTQYF.

About this clonotype itself: This may stem from a read error, because a much larger clone lies one nucleotide away. This rearrangement joins TRBV12-3 or TRBV12-4 to TRBJ2-1; 7 positions agree with TRBD1. This CDR3 is 13 amino acids long. The CDR3, as DNA: TGTGCCAGCAGACCCGGGACAGACAATGAGCCGTTCTTC. It encodes CASRPGTDNEPFF.

The V call is TRBV12-3 or TRBV12-4, the J call TRBJ2-1; D is uncertain. Trimming pared 8 bases from V and 9 bases from J, leaving 8 bases between. CDR3 length: 10 residues. This CDR3 is CASENIEQFF. In DNA form, the CDR3 reads TGTGCCAGCGAGAACATTGAGCAGTTCTTC.

This clonotype was picked up a small number of times. V and J are TRBV20-1 and TRBJ2-1; 10 bases line up with TRBD2. This CDR3 comprises 13 residues. The V segment lost 7 bases and the J segment 0 bases; nucleotides outside the gene matches: 0. Germline CDR1 DFQATT, CDR2 SNEGSKA (reference sequence). The CDR3, as DNA: TGCAGTGTAGCGGGGGGCTCCTACAATGAGCAGTTCTTC. Protein sequence: CSVAGGSYNEQFF.

The chain employs TRBV21-1 and TRBJ1-2; TRBD1 is taken as the D call from the table, unchecked against the DNA. TRBV21-1 is a recognized pseudogene. The CDR3 consists of 15 residues. The CDR3 nucleotides read TGTGCCAGCAGCAAATTCACAGGGGGTGTCTATGGCTACACCTTC. Its translation: CASSKFTGGVYGYTF.

For this clonotype: Being one base from a much bigger clone, this may be a read error. The chain has TRBV5-1 and TRBJ2-1; 7 positions agree with TRBD1. CDR3 length: 15 amino acids. Germline assignment: CDR1 SGHRS and CDR2 YFSETQ. DNA of the CDR3: TGCGCCAGCGGCTTGGTACAGGGGAACTACAATGAGCAGTTCTTC. Protein sequence: CASGLVQGNYNEQFF.

The rearrangement links TRBV7-2 to TRBJ1-3; perhaps TRBD1 as D (5 bases). Germline V CDR1 and CDR2: SGHTA, FQGNSA. CDR3 size: 15 residues. Trimming removed 2 bases from V and 0 bases from J, with 8 bases in between. The CDR3: CASSLWGSSGNTIYF. The CDR3 DNA is TGTGCCAGCAGCTTATGGGGGAGCTCTGGAAACACCATATATTTT.

The DNA for the CDR3 is TGTGCCAGCAGCGTCGGTACAGGGTTTACCTACAATGAGCAGTACTTC. Its translation: CASSVGTGFTYNEQYF. The rearrangement links TRBV7-2 to TRBJ2-1; a weak D match, TRBD1 (6 bases). The J call may be faulty, since TRBJ2-7 better matches the DNA end. The CDR3 consists of 16 residues. Germline V gene lookup returns CDR1 SGHTA and CDR2 FQGNSA.

This chain links TRBV20-1 with TRBJ1-2; D not resolved. CDR1 and CDR2 (germline): DFQATT, SNEGSKA (reference sequence). This CDR3 region has 12 residues. Trimming stripped 6 bases from V and 8 bases from J, with 16 bases between. CDR3 sequence reads: CSAPRVRRGYTF. In DNA, the CDR3 is TGCAGTGCGCCTCGGGTGCGGCGGGGCTACACCTTC.

This clonotype was counted many times. This chain connects TRBV9 to TRBJ2-1, with TRBD1 matching over 8 bases. The J call is doubtful: the DNA matches TRBJ2-7 better. The CDR3 length is 16 residues. Germline lookup yields CDR1 SGDLS and CDR2 YYNGEE. This chain's CDR3 is CASSPQSAGGYNEQYF. The CDR3 nucleotides are TGTGCCAGCAGCCCCCAATCGGCAGGGGGCTACAATGAGCAGTACTTC.

The chain joins TRBV7-2 to TRBJ1-5, with 9 bases that match TRBD1. The CDR3 loop spans 16 amino acids. CDR1 SGHTA and CDR2 FQGNSA come from the germline V gene. V was pared by 0 bases and J by 6 bases, with 6 bases of the junction left unmatched. The CDR3 coding sequence is TGTGCCAGCAGCTTAGCGTTCGGGACAGGGTTTCAGCCCCAGCATTTT. Amino acids: CASSLAFGTGFQPQHF.